This TCR beta chain was recovered during a study of CD8 T cell repertoires and HIV-1 epitope variants (dated by TCRdb to about 2020). For context, the study as a whole: T cells were stimulated in separate culture wells with each of twenty-five peptides representing autologous and known Gag and Nef epitope variants. Control conditions included a CMV, EBV and flu peptide pool, the Ebola AY9 epitope as negative control, and a no-peptide well. The epitopes tested were three Gag epitope families plus Nef HW9 and YT9. The cultures were grown for less than 11 days in IMDM with gentamicin, and half of the media was changed on days 3 and 7 with IL-2, IL-7 and IL-15 added. Running each culture condition in triplicate, except for one peptide done in duplicate, gave a total of roughly 76 T cell cultures. T cells were enriched with the EasySep Human T Cell Enrichment Kit and co-cultured with equal numbers of autologous T cell-negative cells as antigen-presenting cells. An aliquot of 1M T cells was saved as an uncultured baseline condition, separate from the approximately 80 T cell cultures.

A word on this clone: This clone's antigen is unknown. Base quality data are lacking; no much larger clone is found one base away.

Sequencing of TCR beta CDR3 regions was done on the immunoSEQ platform at survey depth. The QIAamp DNA micro kit was used to extract genomic DNA from every cultured and uncultured CD8+ T cell population. In the original analysis: Samples with fewer than 5,000 productive reads were excluded, which removed about 6% of the roughly 75 HIV peptide-stimulated cultures. Sequences were trimmed to CDR3 by a MANAFEST web app, and nonproductive sequences, CDR3s under 5 amino acids, and sequences not starting with C or ending with F/W were removed. To count as antigen-specific, a clonotype had to be expanded in at least 2 of 3 replicates compared with the no-peptide control at FDR 0.01, and only within one epitope family. A specific clonotype also had to show a frequency at least fivefold higher than in wells stimulated with peptides from other epitope families. TCRdb mirrors the immuneACCESS table, restricted to in-frame sequences. Some clones are absent from its copies; in checked studies, under half trace to an unresolved V gene, and the reason for the others is unknown. Clone size and the V and J calls come from that table; the DNA yielded D and trimming. In all, the sample holds several thousand clones, and about 68% of those were seen once. About two fifths of the sample is in the top ten clones.

V and J lose 1 base and 4 bases, and a span of 1 base separates them. From its cysteine to its phenylalanine, the CDR3 spans 11 amino acids. The kept DNA is CDR3 alone, 33 bases in frame from the first base. CDR1 LGHNA and CDR2 YNFKEQ are derived from the germline V gene. The EasySep Human CD8+ T Cell Enrichment Kit was used on day 10 to isolate CD8+ T cells from every culture. The research as a whole found: Nine antigen-specific TCR beta clonotypes were identified, of which about six appeared to be cross-reactive for autologous or known escape epitope variants. The assay identified only TCR beta chains and indicated proliferation in response to antigen, without indicating T cell function or cytokine profile. The Nef KF9 family was recognized by five clonotypes and the HW9 family by one, and no responses to the TAALDMSHF plasma variant were observed.

This TCR was recovered from a male donor with HIV. The chain is encoded by TRBV4-2 joined to TRBJ1-1; the D gene lacks a confident call. The specimen sequenced was cultured CD8+ T cells derived from PBMCs. The bases are TGTGCCAGCAGCCAAGGCACTGAAGCTTTCTTT. This gives the protein CASSQGTEAFF.